This entry describes one TCR beta chain. Its antigen remains unidentified. Enrolled prospectively were adult allogeneic hematopoietic cell transplant recipients whose graft-versus-host disease was steroid-refractory. The data originate from a study of tissue T cells after allogeneic stem cell transplantation. About the research overall: Four unmodified and three CD34-selected T-cell-depleted grafts went to graft-versus-host disease patients.

Sequencing of TCRbeta CDR3 at survey depth gave sequences and template counts. Clones were sequenced by immunoSEQ multiplex PCR, and TCRdb holds only the in-frame ones, with some missing. Of a few thousand clones in the sample, about 61% were seen once. Study-wide findings and caveats: In patients and mice, blood and spleen missed much of tissue repertoire.

This clonotype originated in a male patient at least 60 years old with steroid-refractory graft-versus-host disease after an allogeneic stem cell transplant. Some of the T cells might come from the graft donor. The sample consisted of transverse colon tissue, taken at autopsy.

The CDR3 loop is CASSSRTSGSTDTQYF. The CDR3 DNA sequence: TGCGCCAGCAGCTCTCGGACTAGCGGGAGCACAGATACGCAGTATTTT. The chain employs TRBV4-1 and TRBJ2-3; 11 nucleotides match TRBD2. CDR3 length: 16 residues. The germline gives CDR1 MGHRA, CDR2 YSYEKL. V was clipped by 5 bases and J by 0 bases; unmatched bases: 4.